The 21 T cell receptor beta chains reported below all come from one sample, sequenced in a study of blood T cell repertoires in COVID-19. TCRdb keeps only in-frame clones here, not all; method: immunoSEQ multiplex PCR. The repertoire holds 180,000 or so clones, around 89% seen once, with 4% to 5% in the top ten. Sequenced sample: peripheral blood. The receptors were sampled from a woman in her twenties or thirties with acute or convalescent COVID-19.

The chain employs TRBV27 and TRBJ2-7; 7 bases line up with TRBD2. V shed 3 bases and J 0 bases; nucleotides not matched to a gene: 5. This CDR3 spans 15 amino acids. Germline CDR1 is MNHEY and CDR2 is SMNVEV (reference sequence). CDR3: CASSFAASGSYEQYF. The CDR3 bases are TGTGCCAGCAGTTTTGCGGCTAGCGGCTCCTACGAGCAGTACTTC.

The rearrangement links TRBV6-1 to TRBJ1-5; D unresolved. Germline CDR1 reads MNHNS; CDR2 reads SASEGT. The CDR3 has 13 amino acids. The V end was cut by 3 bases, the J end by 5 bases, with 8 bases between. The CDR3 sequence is CASSDEGHQPQHF. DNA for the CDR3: TGTGCCAGCAGTGACGAGGGTCATCAGCCCCAGCATTTT.

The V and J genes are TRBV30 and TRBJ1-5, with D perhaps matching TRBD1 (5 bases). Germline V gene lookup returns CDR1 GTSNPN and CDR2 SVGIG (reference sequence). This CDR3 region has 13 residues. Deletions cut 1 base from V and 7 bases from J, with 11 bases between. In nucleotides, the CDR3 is TGTGCCTGGAGTGGCGGGGGGAGGCAGCCCCAGCATTTT. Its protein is CAWSGGGRQPQHF.

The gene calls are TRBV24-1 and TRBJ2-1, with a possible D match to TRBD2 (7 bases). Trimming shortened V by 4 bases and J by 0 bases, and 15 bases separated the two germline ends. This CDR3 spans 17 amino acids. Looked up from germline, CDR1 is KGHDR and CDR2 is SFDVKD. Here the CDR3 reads CATSDQGPGGSYNEQFF. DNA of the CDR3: TGTGCCACCAGTGACCAGGGGCCGGGGGGCTCCTACAATGAGCAGTTCTTC.

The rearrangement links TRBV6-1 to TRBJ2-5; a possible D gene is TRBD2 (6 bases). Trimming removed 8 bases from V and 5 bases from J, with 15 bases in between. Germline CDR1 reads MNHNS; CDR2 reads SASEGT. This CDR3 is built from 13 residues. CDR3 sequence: CASQWYRGETQYF. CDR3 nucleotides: TGTGCCAGCCAGTGGTACCGGGGGGAGACCCAGTACTTC.

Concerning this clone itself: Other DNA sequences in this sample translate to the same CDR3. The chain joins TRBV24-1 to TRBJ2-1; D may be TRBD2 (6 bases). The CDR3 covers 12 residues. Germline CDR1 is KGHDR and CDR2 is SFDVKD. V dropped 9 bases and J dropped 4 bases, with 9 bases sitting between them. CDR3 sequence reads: CATGTSYNEQFF. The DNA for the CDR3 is TGTGCCACCGGGACTTCTTACAATGAGCAGTTCTTC.

In DNA form, the CDR3 reads TGTGCCAGCAGTTATGGGGGGGAAGGTGGCTACACCTTC. Translated, it gives CASSYGGEGGYTF. V usage is TRBV6-6 and J usage is TRBJ1-2, with D tentatively TRBD1 (5 bases). CDR1 and CDR2 from the germline V gene are MNHNY and SVGAGI (reference sequence). V dropped 3 bases and J dropped 7 bases, with 12 bases sitting between them. This CDR3 is 13 amino acids long.

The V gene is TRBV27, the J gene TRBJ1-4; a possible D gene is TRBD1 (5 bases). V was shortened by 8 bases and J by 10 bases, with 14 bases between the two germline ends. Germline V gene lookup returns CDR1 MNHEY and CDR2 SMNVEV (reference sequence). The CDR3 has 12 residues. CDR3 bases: TGTGCCAGCGGCCAGGGTGTCGGAAAACTGTTTTTT. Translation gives CASGQGVGKLFF.

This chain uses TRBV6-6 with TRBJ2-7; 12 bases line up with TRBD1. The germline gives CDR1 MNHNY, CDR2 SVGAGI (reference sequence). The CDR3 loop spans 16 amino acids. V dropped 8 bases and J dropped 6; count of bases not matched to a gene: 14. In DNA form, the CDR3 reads TGTGCCAGCGAGGGGCGGGACAGGGGGCAAAGGGCCGAGCAGTACTTC. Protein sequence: CASEGRDRGQRAEQYF.

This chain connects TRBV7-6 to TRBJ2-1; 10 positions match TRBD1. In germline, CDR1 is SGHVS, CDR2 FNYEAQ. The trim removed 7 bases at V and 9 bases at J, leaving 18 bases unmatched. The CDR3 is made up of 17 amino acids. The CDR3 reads CASTQHSGQGIVSEQFF. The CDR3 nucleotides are TGTGCCAGCACCCAACACTCGGGACAGGGGATAGTTAGTGAGCAGTTCTTC.

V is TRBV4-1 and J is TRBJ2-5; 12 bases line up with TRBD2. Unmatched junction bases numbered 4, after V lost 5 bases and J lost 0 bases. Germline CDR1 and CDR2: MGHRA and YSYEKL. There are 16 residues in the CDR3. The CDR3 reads CASSYRLAGDQETQYF. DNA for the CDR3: TGCGCCAGCAGCTATAGACTAGCGGGAGACCAAGAGACCCAGTACTTC.

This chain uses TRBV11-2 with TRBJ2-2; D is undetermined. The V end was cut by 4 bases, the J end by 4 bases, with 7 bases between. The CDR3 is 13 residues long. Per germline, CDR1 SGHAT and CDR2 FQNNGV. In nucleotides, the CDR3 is TGTGCCAGCAGCTCAACAATCACCGGGGAGCTGTTTTTT. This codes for CASSSTITGELFF.

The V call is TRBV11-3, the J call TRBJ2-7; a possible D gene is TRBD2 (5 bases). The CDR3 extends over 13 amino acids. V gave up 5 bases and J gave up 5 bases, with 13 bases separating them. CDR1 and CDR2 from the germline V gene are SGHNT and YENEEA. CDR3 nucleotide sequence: TGTGCCAGCAGCCCCACTAGTGGGGACGAGCAGTACTTC. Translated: CASSPTSGDEQYF.

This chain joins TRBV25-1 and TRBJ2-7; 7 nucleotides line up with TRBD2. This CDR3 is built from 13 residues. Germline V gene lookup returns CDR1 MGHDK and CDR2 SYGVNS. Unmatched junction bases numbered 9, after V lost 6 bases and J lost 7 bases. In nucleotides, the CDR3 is TGTGCCAGCAGCAAGGGAGGGGCGGAAGAGCAGTACTTC. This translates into CASSKGGAEEQYF.

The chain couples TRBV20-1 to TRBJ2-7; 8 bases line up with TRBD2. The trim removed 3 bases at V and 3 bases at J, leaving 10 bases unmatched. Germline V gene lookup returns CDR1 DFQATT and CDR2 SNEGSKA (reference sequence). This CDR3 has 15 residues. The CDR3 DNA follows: TGCAGTGCTAGTTTCGGGACTAGTGAAGTCTACGAGCAGTACTTC. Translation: CSASFGTSEVYEQYF.

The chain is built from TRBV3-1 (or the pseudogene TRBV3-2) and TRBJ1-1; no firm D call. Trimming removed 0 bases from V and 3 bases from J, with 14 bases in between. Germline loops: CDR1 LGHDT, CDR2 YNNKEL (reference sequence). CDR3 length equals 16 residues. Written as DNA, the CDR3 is TGTGCCAGCAGCCAAGATCTCGTAGCGACCTACACTGAAGCTTTCTTT. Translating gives CASSQDLVATYTEAFF.

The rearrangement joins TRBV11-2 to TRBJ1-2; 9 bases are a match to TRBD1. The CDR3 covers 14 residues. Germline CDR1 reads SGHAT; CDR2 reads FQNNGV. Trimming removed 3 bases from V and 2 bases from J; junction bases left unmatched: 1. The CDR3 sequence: CASSFGTGNYGYTF. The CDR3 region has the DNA TGTGCCAGCAGCTTCGGGACAGGGAACTATGGCTACACCTTC.

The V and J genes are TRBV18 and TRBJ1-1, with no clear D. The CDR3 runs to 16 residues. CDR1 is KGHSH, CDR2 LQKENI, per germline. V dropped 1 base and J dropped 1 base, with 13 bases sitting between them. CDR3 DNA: TGTGCCAGCTCACCACGCCTTCTGGCCCAGAACACTGAAGCTTTCTTT. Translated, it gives CASSPRLLAQNTEAFF.

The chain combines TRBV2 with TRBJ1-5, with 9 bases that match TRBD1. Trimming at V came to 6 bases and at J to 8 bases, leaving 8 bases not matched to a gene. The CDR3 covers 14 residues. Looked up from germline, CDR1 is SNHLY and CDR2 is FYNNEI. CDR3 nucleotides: TGTGCCAGCAGCCGAGGGACAGGGAGGGAGCCCCAGCATTTT. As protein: CASSRGTGREPQHF.

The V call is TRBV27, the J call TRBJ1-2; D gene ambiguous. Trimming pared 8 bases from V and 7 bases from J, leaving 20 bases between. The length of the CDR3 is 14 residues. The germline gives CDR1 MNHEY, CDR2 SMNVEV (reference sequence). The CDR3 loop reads CASGTQAGVSGYTF. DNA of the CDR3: TGTGCCAGCGGAACCCAAGCCGGGGTTAGTGGCTACACCTTC.

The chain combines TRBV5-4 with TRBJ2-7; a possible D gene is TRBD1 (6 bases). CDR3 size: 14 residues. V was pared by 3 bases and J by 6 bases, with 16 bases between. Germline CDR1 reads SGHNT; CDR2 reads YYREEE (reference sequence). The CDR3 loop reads CASSSFTGPVEQYF. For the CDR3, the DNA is TGTGCCAGCAGCTCTTTTACAGGGCCGGTCGAGCAGTACTTC.